The next 25 T cell receptor beta chains were all read from a single sample in a study of T cells in women clearing cervical HPV infection. Assay used: immunoSEQ multiplex PCR; TCRdb lists only in-frame clones, some missing. Here the sample table reports under 45,000 clones. The sequenced sample consisted of blood buffy coat. These receptors all stem from a woman between 18 and 69 years old with a cervical HPV16 infection that either progressed to CIN3+ or cleared (not recorded which).

Details on this clone: The read terminates 3 residues before the CDR3 end, so the remaining end is supplied by the germline J gene. The chain joins TRBV12-3 or TRBV12-4 to TRBJ1-6; TRBD1 matches at 7 bases. J gave up 10 bases and V 6 bases, and 9 bases lay outside the gene matches. This CDR3 is 14 amino acids long. The CDR3 DNA, read in part, is TGTGCCAGCAGGGAGGGACAGCAAAGCTCACCC. Protein: CASREGQQSSP. The full CDR3 protein reads CASREGQQSSPLHF.

In regard to this clone: The observed sequence ends 3 residues before the CDR3 terminus, with the missing tail filled in from the germline J gene. This chain uses TRBV11-2 with TRBJ2-1; TRBD2 agrees at 8 bases. The CDR3 covers 15 residues. Germline V lookup: CDR1 SGHAT, CDR2 FQNNGV. The ends lost 4 bases at V and 4 bases at J; junction bases unmatched: 6. This chain's CDR3 is CASSSTSGPYNEQFF. The sequenced CDR3 bases are TGTGCCAGCAGCTCAACTAGCGGACCATACAATGAG.

Comments on this clone: Read sequence stops 3 residues before the CDR3 end, and the germline J gene provides the missing end. The chain recombines TRBV19 with TRBJ2-7, with 9 bases matching TRBD2. The length of the CDR3 is 15 residues. From germline, CDR1 is LNHDA and CDR2 SQIVND (reference sequence). Losses at the gene ends were 3 bases for V and 2 bases for J; bases not matched to a gene: 5. This chain's CDR3 is CASSMALAGTYEQYF. The part of the CDR3 DNA that was read is TGTGCCAGTAGTATGGCCCTAGCGGGGACCTACGAG.

About this clone: Read data end 3 residues before the CDR3 end; the end is taken from the germline J gene. The chain recombines TRBV5-1 with TRBJ1-4; 7 bases line up with TRBD1. The CDR3 runs 14 residues. V shed 3 bases and J 5 bases; nucleotides not matched to a gene: 4. The V gene's germline CDR1 is SGHRS and CDR2 YFSETQ. The sequenced CDR3 bases are TGCGCCAGCAGCTGGACAGGAGTCAATGAAAAA. It is translated as CASSWTGVNEK. The CDR3, in full, reads CASSWTGVNEKLFF.

Comment on this clone: The DNA ends 3 residues before the CDR3 does, and the rest of the CDR3 is filled in from the germline J gene. V gene TRBV18 combines with J gene TRBJ2-3; D remains ambiguous. Trimming shortened V by 3 bases and J by 0 bases, and 7 bases separated the two germline ends. The length of the CDR3 is 14 residues. Germline V gives CDR1 KGHSH, CDR2 LQKENI. Incomplete CDR3 DNA: TGTGCCAGCTCACCTCTTAGTAGCACAGATACG. Translation gives CASSPLSSTDT. The complete CDR3 reads CASSPLSSTDTQYF.

Notes on this clone: The missing CDR3 end, 3 residues past where the read stops, is filled in from the germline J gene. J is TRBJ2-3 and V is TRBV20-1, with D possibly matching TRBD2 (6 bases). CDR3 length: 16 amino acids. The V end lost 6 bases, the J end lost 0 bases, and 19 bases lay between the germline ends. Germline V gene lookup returns CDR1 DFQATT and CDR2 SNEGSKA (reference sequence). The covered CDR3 bases are TGCAGTGCACCGGGGTTTACGGCGGGAAGCACAGATACG. Amino acid sequence: CSAPGFTAGSTDT. The entire CDR3 protein reads CSAPGFTAGSTDTQYF.

As concerns this clone: The CDR3 end lies 3 residues beyond the end of the read and is filled in from the germline J gene. This chain links TRBV5-1 with TRBJ1-2; D remains unclear. The CDR3 consists of 15 residues. Trimming removed 0 bases at V and 4 bases at J, with 13 bases between. Germline CDR1 SGHRS, CDR2 YFSETQ. The CDR3 sequence is CASSLASSRGYGYTF. CDR3 bases read: TGCGCCAGCAGCTTGGCCAGTTCGCGGGGCTATGGC.

Note on this clone: The sequenced fragment ends 3 residues before the CDR3 boundary, so the rest is inferred from the germline J gene. This chain joins TRBV2 and TRBJ2-1, with TRBD1 as a possible D gene (6 bases). Trimming left V 1 base short and J 6 bases short, with 7 bases between. There are 13 residues in the CDR3. In germline, CDR1 is SNHLY, CDR2 FYNNEI. The CDR3 loop is CASSEVDSNEQFF. The part of the CDR3 DNA that was read is TGTGCCAGCAGTGAAGTGGACAGCAATGAG.

Comments on this clone: The missing CDR3 end, 3 residues past where the read stops, is filled in from the germline J gene. V is TRBV7-8 and J is TRBJ2-7; possible D gene TRBD2, 7 bases. The germline V and J ends were trimmed by 5 bases and 5 bases, with 16 bases remaining between them. Germline CDR1 and CDR2: SGHVS and FQNEAQ. This CDR3 has 14 amino acids. CDR3 DNA (partial): TGTGCCAGCAGCCAAAGGGGGGGGAACGACGAG. This sequence encodes CASSQRGGNDE. The entire CDR3 reads CASSQRGGNDEQYF.

Comments on this clone: From the germline J gene comes the end of the CDR3, since the read stops 3 residues before it. V is TRBV10-1 and J is TRBJ2-7, with 8 bases lining up with TRBD1. CDR3 length: 13 residues. Trimming at V came to 4 bases and at J to 4 bases, leaving 3 bases not matched to a gene. CDR1 WNHNN and CDR2 SYGVQD come from the germline V gene (reference sequence). This CDR3 is CASSGQGMYEQYF. CDR3 bases read: TGCGCCAGCAGTGGACAGGGGATGTACGAG.

Regarding this clone: Read coverage stops 3 residues before the CDR3 terminus; the germline J gene supplies the remainder. The V gene is TRBV19, the J gene TRBJ2-5; TRBD1 agrees at 12 bases. V dropped 6 bases and J dropped 4; count of bases not matched to a gene: 6. The CDR3 contains 15 residues. Germline assignment: CDR1 LNHDA and CDR2 SQIVND (reference sequence). The part of the CDR3 DNA that was read is TGTGCCAGTAGCCGGGACAGGGGGCGCCGAGAGACC. Protein: CASSRDRGRRET. The whole CDR3 is CASSRDRGRRETQYF.

CDR3 DNA, as far as it was read: TGTGCCAGCAGTGAAAGAAGGGGAGGCCAGCCC. Its translation: CASSERRGGQP. The full-length CDR3 reads as CASSERRGGQPQHF. The chain couples TRBV2 to TRBJ1-5; D may be TRBD1 (5 bases). The read gets to within 3 residues of the CDR3 end, and the germline J gene fills in the rest. Germline values: CDR1 SNHLY, CDR2 FYNNEI. Trimming removed 2 bases at V and 7 bases at J, with 12 bases between. CDR3 length: 14 residues.

On this clone itself: The read ends 3 residues early relative to the CDR3; the germline J gene fills the gap. This rearrangement joins TRBV5-1 to TRBJ2-5; 11 positions agree with TRBD2. CDR1 and CDR2 from the germline V gene are SGHRS and YFSETQ. This CDR3 has 15 amino acids. Losses at the gene ends were 0 bases for V and 4 bases for J; bases not matched to a gene: 2. CDR3 sequence: CASSLGLAGGETQYF. The sequenced part of the CDR3 DNA is TGCGCCAGCAGCTTGGGGCTAGCGGGGGGAGAGACC.

Turning to this clone: The CDR3 goes on 3 residues after the read ends, and that part is filled in from the germline J gene. The chain carries TRBV2 and TRBJ2-3; 11 bases agree with TRBD2. The CDR3 is made up of 15 amino acids. Trimming at V came to 11 bases and at J to 4 bases, leaving 11 bases not matched to a gene. CDR1 is SNHLY, CDR2 FYNNEI, per germline. The sequenced CDR3 bases are TGTGCCGGCTCCTTTAGCGGGGGGGTTCCAGATACG. It is translated as CAGSFSGGVPDT. The whole CDR3 sequence reads CAGSFSGGVPDTQYF.

To note about this clone: The CDR3 end lies 3 residues beyond the end of the read and is filled in from the germline J gene. The V and J genes are TRBV18 and TRBJ2-3, with 10 nucleotides matching TRBD1. The trim removed 3 bases at V and 5 bases at J, leaving 5 bases unmatched. CDR3 length: 15 residues. Germline CDR1 is KGHSH and CDR2 is LQKENI. The CDR3 bases that were read are TGTGCCAGCTCACCCCCGACAGGGGGCGGAGATACG. Protein product: CASSPPTGGGDT. The entire CDR3 protein reads CASSPPTGGGDTQYF.

Note on this clone: With the read ending 3 residues before the CDR3 end, the germline J gene is used to fill in that end. This chain joins TRBV10-1 and TRBJ1-2, with TRBD1 matching over 8 bases. Germline CDR1 reads WNHNN; CDR2 reads SYGVQD (reference sequence). CDR3 length: 14 residues. V lost 5 bases to trimming and J lost 4 bases; unmatched junction nucleotides: 6. CDR3 bases read: TGCGCCAGCAGTCTCTTGACAGGGGCCTATGGC. Translated, it gives CASSLLTGAYG. The full-length CDR3 reads as CASSLLTGAYGYTF.

As to this clone: The read falls 3 residues short of the CDR3 end, and the missing part is taken from the germline J gene. The V and J genes are TRBV10-3 and TRBJ2-3, with D tentatively TRBD2 (6 bases). Per the germline V gene, CDR1 is ENHRY and CDR2 is SYGVKD. The CDR3 is 15 residues long. Trimming took off 5 bases at V and 3 bases at J, with 15 bases between the two ends. The DNA read from the CDR3 is TGTGCCATCAGTAAGGGACTCGGCGGTACAGATACG. Its translation: CAISKGLGGTDT. The entire CDR3 protein is CAISKGLGGTDTQYF.

About this clone itself: From the germline J gene comes the end of the CDR3, since the read stops 3 residues before it. Other DNA sequences in this sample translate to the same CDR3. The V gene is TRBV20-1, the J gene TRBJ2-7; 8 bases agree with TRBD1. J lost 0 bases, V lost 6 bases, and 4 bases had no gene match. From germline, CDR1 is DFQATT and CDR2 SNEGSKA (reference sequence). The CDR3 is 13 residues long. CDR3: CSAPGQDSYEQYF. Incomplete CDR3 DNA: TGCAGTGCCCCGGGACAGGACTCCTACGAG.

In regard to this clone: The CDR3 end falls 3 residues outside the read, so it is completed with the germline J gene. The V and J genes are TRBV3-1 (or the pseudogene TRBV3-2) and TRBJ1-2; D uncertain. Germline V lookup: CDR1 LGHDT, CDR2 YNNKEL (reference sequence). The CDR3 covers 12 residues. Incomplete CDR3 DNA: TGTGCCAGGAAACAAAGGGCCTTGGGC. Translated: CARKQRALG. The CDR3 as a whole reads CARKQRALGYTF.

On this clone itself: Sequencing ends 3 residues short of the CDR3 end; the germline J gene provides the rest. The V and J genes are TRBV7-9 and TRBJ2-7, with D perhaps matching TRBD1 (6 bases). The V end lost 1 base, the J end lost 2 bases, and 6 bases lay between the germline ends. Germline V lookup: CDR1 SEHNR, CDR2 FQNEAQ (reference sequence). The CDR3 extends over 13 amino acids. The CDR3 loop is CASSLGGPYEQYF. The DNA read from the CDR3 is TGTGCCAGCAGCTTAGGGGGGCCCTACGAG.

Points on this clone: The read halts 3 residues ahead of the CDR3 end, with the missing end drawn from the germline J gene. The rearrangement links TRBV5-1 to TRBJ1-2; the match to TRBD1 covers 10 bases. This CDR3 has 14 residues. The germline CDR1 and CDR2 sequences are SGHRS and YFSETQ. The DNA read from the CDR3 is TGCGCCAGCAGCTCCGGACAGGGGGATTGGAGC. Translation: CASSSGQGDWS. In full, the CDR3 reads CASSSGQGDWSYTF.

As regards this clone: Coverage ceases 3 residues before the CDR3 finishes, and the germline J gene fills in the end. This chain connects TRBV11-2 to TRBJ2-2; D not certain. The CDR3 has 11 amino acids. CDR1 and CDR2 (germline): SGHAT, FQNNGV. V was shortened by 3 bases and J by 6 bases, with 2 bases between the two germline ends. CDR3: CASSFAGELFF. The sequenced part of the CDR3 DNA is TGTGCCAGCAGCTTCGCCGGGGAG.

Of note for this clone: The read stops 3 residues short of the end of the CDR3; the missing end is completed from the germline J gene. The V call is TRBV5-1, the J call TRBJ2-7; tentatively, D is TRBD2 (6 bases). CDR1 and CDR2 (germline): SGHRS, YFSETQ. The V and J ends lost 2 bases and 0 bases respectively, with 18 bases between them. The CDR3 has 17 residues. CDR3 DNA, as far as it was read: TGCGCCAGCAGCTTTGACCTCTGGGGGGAAAGCTCCTACGAG. Translation: CASSFDLWGESSYE. The whole CDR3 reads CASSFDLWGESSYEQYF.

Details on this clone: The read halts 3 residues ahead of the CDR3 end, with the missing end drawn from the germline J gene. V is TRBV6-4 and J is TRBJ2-2; tentatively, D is TRBD1 (5 bases). The CDR3 consists of 13 residues. Germline V gene sequence: CDR1 MRHNA, CDR2 SNTAGT. The ends were cut back, 5 bases at V and 7 bases at J, with 11 bases in the middle. The sequenced part of the CDR3 DNA is TGTGCCAGCAGTAGACAGACCCTCGGGGAG. It translates to CASSRQTLGE. The whole CDR3 reads CASSRQTLGELFF.

Remarks on this clone: The read comes to an end 3 residues before the CDR3 does, leaving the germline J gene to fill in the end. The chain links TRBV20-1 to TRBJ1-5, with 8 positions matching TRBD1. The CDR3 runs to 15 residues. Germline-derived CDR1 and CDR2 are DFQATT and SNEGSKA (reference sequence). Trimming at V came to 2 bases and at J to 2 bases, leaving 5 bases not matched to a gene. CDR3 protein: CSARRGQGRNQPQHF. The DNA read from the CDR3 is TGCAGTGCTAGACGTGGACAGGGACGCAATCAGCCC.